The 15 T cell receptor beta chains reported below all come from one sample, sequenced in a study of T-cell memory formation after mild COVID-19. One entry per CDR3 protein, called by TCRdb with MiXCR from the 5' RACE reads. Here the sample spans under 700,000 distinct CDR3 sequences, about 20% being singletons. Input material: PBMCs or a T cell subset sorted from them (not recorded which). Receptor source: an adult woman who had mild COVID-19 (a few samples of this study predate the infection). Cell type and time point are not known.

Here the CDR3 DNA reads TGTGCCAGCAGCCAATGGGTTAGGATCGGACTAGCGGCTACAGATACGCAGTATTTT. This translates into CASSQWVRIGLAATDTQYF. The chain combines TRBV7-3 with TRBJ2-3; TRBD2 matches at 10 bases. Germline V gene lookup returns CDR1 SGHTA and CDR2 FQGTGA. Losses at the gene ends were 5 bases for V and 3 bases for J; bases not matched to a gene: 17. The CDR3 covers 19 residues.

The rearrangement links TRBV7-6 to TRBJ1-1, with D possibly being TRBD1 (5 bases). CDR1 is SGHVS, CDR2 FNYEAQ, per germline. V was trimmed by 1 base and J by 1 base, leaving 10 bases between them. The CDR3 is 15 residues long. CDR3 sequence reads: CASSLGPGQNTEAFF. In nucleotides, the CDR3 is TGTGCCAGCAGCTTAGGTCCAGGGCAGAACACTGAAGCTTTCTTT.

This clonotype has ten or more counts. The CDR3 DNA follows: TGCAGTGCCTTCGGGCCCGGGCAGGTTAGGACTGAAGCTTTCTTT. Translated, it gives CSAFGPGQVRTEAFF. The chain combines TRBV20-1 with TRBJ1-1; D not resolved. Germline V gives CDR1 DFQATT, CDR2 SNEGSKA (reference sequence). There are 15 residues in the CDR3. The V end lost 6 bases, the J end lost 5 bases, and 22 bases lay between the germline ends.

V is TRBV5-1 and J is TRBJ2-4; TRBD1 is a possible D gene (6 bases). V was cut by 8 bases and J by 6 bases, with 24 bases left in between. The germline gives CDR1 SGHRS, CDR2 YFSETQ. The length of the CDR3 is 16 residues. In nucleotides, the CDR3 is TGCGCCAGTAGAGGTTCCGGGACACCGAGCGGAAACATTCAGTACTTC. The encoded protein is CASRGSGTPSGNIQYF.

The chain combines TRBV4-1 with TRBJ1-1; tentative D call: TRBD1 (5 bases). Germline-derived CDR1 and CDR2 are MGHRA and YSYEKL. Trimming took off 4 bases at V and 8 bases at J, with 11 bases between the two ends. The CDR3 loop spans 12 amino acids. The CDR3 spells CASSPPDSEAFF. The CDR3 nucleotides are TGCGCCAGCAGCCCCCCCGACAGCGAAGCTTTCTTT.

A few counts support this clonotype. The chain combines TRBV5-5 with TRBJ1-2; D gene ambiguous. CDR3 length equals 15 residues. V was shortened by 4 bases and J by 5 bases, with 18 bases between the two germline ends. The germline V gene has CDR1 SGHKS and CDR2 YYEKEE (reference sequence). The CDR3 here is CASSMLPGASYGYTF. The CDR3 DNA is TGTGCCAGCAGCATGTTACCGGGAGCATCTTATGGCTACACCTTC.

The rearrangement links TRBV5-5 to TRBJ2-1, with no clear D. Trimming cost V 2 bases and J 8 bases, with 23 bases left between them. Germline V lookup: CDR1 SGHKS, CDR2 YYEKEE (reference sequence). The CDR3 sequence is 17 residues long. CDR3 in DNA: TGTGCCAGCAGCTTTTATCAGGACGATACTAAGGGCGATGAGCAGTTCTTC. Protein: CASSFYQDDTKGDEQFF.

This chain links TRBV3-1 with TRBJ2-3, with 11 bases fitting TRBD2. Trimming cost V 5 bases and J 6 bases; bases outside gene matches: 4. Germline V gene lookup returns CDR1 LGHDT and CDR2 YNNKEL (reference sequence). This CDR3 comprises 14 residues. The CDR3 sequence is CASSTRTSGDTQYF. As DNA, the CDR3 is TGTGCCAGCAGCACCCGGACTAGCGGGGATACGCAGTATTTT.

This clonotype has a count of ten or more. The rearrangement joins TRBV5-6 to TRBJ2-5; 8 nucleotides agree with TRBD1. The J segment lost 1 base and the V segment lost 0 bases, leaving 2 bases of the junction unmatched. CDR1 SGHDT and CDR2 YYEEEE come from the germline V gene. This CDR3 contains 15 residues. The CDR3 reads CASSLGQGPQETQYF. DNA of the CDR3: TGTGCCAGCAGCTTGGGACAGGGGCCCCAAGAGACCCAGTACTTC.

This clonotype has more than one count but fewer than ten. V gene TRBV14 combines with J gene TRBJ2-7; 8 bases are a match to TRBD2. CDR3 length: 15 residues. V dropped 1 base and J dropped 3; count of bases not matched to a gene: 5. The V gene's germline CDR1 is SGHDN and CDR2 FVKESK. The CDR3 DNA is TGTGCCAGCAGCCAAGGTGCAGCGGGAGTCTACGAGCAGTACTTC. It specifies CASSQGAAGVYEQYF.

This chain connects TRBV6-2 or TRBV6-3 to TRBJ2-2; D might be TRBD1 (6 bases). V was trimmed by 6 bases and J by 3 bases, leaving 14 bases between them. CDR3 length: 15 residues. CDR1 is MNHEY and CDR2 is SVGEGT in the germline V gene. The CDR3 region is CASRGGSLDTGELFF. CDR3 nucleotides: TGTGCCAGCAGAGGGGGTTCGCTGGACACCGGGGAGCTGTTTTTT.

This CDR3 is CASSDTYSNQPQHF. The CDR3 nucleotides are TGTGCCAGCTCGGACACGTATAGCAATCAGCCCCAGCATTTT. This chain links TRBV6-5 with TRBJ1-5, with a weak D call TRBD1 (5 bases). The CDR3 sequence is 14 residues long. Germline CDR1 MNHEY, CDR2 SVGAGI. The V and J ends lost 8 bases and 0 bases respectively, with 11 bases between them.

The chain combines TRBV12-3 or TRBV12-4 with TRBJ2-5, with 8 bases lining up with TRBD2. V trimming: 6 bases; J trimming: 4 bases; junction bases outside the gene matches: 4. The CDR3 contains 13 residues. For the CDR3, the DNA is TGTGCCAGCAGGATCACTAGCGGAGAGACCCAGTACTTC. This codes for CASRITSGETQYF.

The DNA of the CDR3 is TGTGCCAGCAGCCCCGAGACCGGGTTTAGCGAGCAGTACTTC. Translation gives CASSPETGFSEQYF. This chain connects TRBV7-9 to TRBJ2-7, with unresolved D. Germline CDR1 SEHNR, CDR2 FQNEAQ (reference sequence). The V gene lost 5 bases and the J gene lost 6 bases, with 17 bases spanning the gap. There are 14 residues in the CDR3. Combining the CDR3 with reference TRBV7-9 and TRBJ2-7 gives the whole variable domain DTGVSQNPRHKITKRGQNVTFRCDPISEHNRLYWYRQTLGQGPEFLTYFQNEAQLEKSRLLSDRFSAERPKGSFSTLEIQRTEQGDSAMYLCASSPETGFSEQYFGPGTRLTVT.

This clonotype was recorded a few times. This chain uses TRBV4-1 with TRBJ1-2; 12 nucleotides match TRBD1. Trimming cost V 3 bases and J 4 bases; bases outside gene matches: 12. Germline values: CDR1 MGHRA, CDR2 YSYEKL. The CDR3 is 18 residues long. CDR3 coding DNA: TGCGCCAGCAGCCAGGCCGGGACAGGGGGCGAAAATGTCTATGGCTACACCTTC. Translated: CASSQAGTGGENVYGYTF.